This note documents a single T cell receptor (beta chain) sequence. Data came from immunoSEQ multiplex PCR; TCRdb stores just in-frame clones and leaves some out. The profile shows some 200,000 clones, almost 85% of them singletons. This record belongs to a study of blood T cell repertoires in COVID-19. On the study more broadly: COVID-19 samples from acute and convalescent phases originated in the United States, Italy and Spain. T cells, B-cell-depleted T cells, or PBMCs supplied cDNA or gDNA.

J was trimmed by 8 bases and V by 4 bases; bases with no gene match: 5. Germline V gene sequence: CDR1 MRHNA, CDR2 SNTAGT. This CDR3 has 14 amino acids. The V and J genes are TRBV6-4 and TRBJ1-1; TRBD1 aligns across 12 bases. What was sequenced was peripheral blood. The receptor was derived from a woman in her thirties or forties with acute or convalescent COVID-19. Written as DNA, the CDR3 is TGTGCCAGCAGTGTGGGACAGGGGGCCTCGGAAGCTTTCTTT. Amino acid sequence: CASSVGQGASEAFF.